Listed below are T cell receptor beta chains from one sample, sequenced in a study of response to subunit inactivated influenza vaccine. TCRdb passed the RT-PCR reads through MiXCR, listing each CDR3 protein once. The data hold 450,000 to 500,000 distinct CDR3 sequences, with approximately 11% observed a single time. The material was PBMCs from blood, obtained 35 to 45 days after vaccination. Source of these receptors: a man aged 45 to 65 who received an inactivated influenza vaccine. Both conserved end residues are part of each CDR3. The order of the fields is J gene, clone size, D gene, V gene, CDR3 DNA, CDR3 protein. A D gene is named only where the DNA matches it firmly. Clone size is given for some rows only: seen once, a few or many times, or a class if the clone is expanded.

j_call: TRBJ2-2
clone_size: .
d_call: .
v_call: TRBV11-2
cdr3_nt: TGTGCCAGCAGACTATTACAGGGAAGGAGGACCGGGGAGCTGTTTTTT
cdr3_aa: CASRLLQGRRTGELFF

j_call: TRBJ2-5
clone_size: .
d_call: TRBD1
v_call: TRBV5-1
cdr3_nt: TGCGCCAGCAGCTTAACAGGACAGGGGTGGGGAGAGACCCAGTACTTC
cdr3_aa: CASSLTGQGWGETQYF

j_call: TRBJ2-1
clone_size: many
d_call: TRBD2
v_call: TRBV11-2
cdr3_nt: TGTGCCAGCAGCTTGGAGCTTCTCTCTAGCGGGGGCAACAATGAGCAGTTCTTC
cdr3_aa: CASSLELLSSGGNNEQFF

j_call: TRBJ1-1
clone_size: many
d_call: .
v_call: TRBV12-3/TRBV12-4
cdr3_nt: TGTGCCAGCAGCGAGAGCCGGCCGAACACTGAAGCTTTCTTT
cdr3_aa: CASSESRPNTEAFF

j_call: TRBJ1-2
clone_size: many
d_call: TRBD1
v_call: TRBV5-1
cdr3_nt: TGCGCCAGCAGCCGGGACAGTCCCGATGGCTACACCTTC
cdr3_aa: CASSRDSPDGYTF

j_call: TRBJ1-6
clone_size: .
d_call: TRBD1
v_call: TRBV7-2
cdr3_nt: TGTGCCAGCAGCTCCACTTACAGGGGGCCCGGGAATTCACCCCTCCACTTT
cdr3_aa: CASSSTYRGPGNSPLHF

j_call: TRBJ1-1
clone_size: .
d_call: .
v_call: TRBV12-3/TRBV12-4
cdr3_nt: TGTGCCAGCAGTTTACAGGGTCCTTTGGGGACTGAAGCTTTCTTT
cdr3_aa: CASSLQGPLGTEAFF

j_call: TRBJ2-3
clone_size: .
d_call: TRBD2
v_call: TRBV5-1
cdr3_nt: TGCGCCAGCAGCGCAGGGACTAGCGGGGCGGTTACGCAGTATTTT
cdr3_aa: CASSAGTSGAVTQYF

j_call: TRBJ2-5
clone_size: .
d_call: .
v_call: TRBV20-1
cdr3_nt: TGCAGTGCCAGAGGAAGGTTAGATGAGGGGACCCAGTACTTC
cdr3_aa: CSARGRLDEGTQYF

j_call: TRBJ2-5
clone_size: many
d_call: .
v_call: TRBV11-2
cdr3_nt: TGTGCCAGCAGCTTCAACAGTGATTTGAGGGCTGAGACCCAGTACTTC
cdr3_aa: CASSFNSDLRAETQYF

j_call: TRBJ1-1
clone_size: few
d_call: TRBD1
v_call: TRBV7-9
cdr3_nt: TGTGCCAGCAGCACCCGACAGGGCGGCAGGGACACTGAAGCTTTCTTT
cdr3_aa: CASSTRQGGRDTEAFF

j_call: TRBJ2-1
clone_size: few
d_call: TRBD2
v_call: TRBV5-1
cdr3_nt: TGCGCCAGCAGGCCGCGGGAGGGCCCTAACAATGAGCAGTTCTTC
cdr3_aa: CASRPREGPNNEQFF

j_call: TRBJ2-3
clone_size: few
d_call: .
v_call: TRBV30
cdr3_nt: TGTGCCTGGAGTGTACAACGCCTGGGGACGCAGTATTTT
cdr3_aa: CAWSVQRLGTQYF

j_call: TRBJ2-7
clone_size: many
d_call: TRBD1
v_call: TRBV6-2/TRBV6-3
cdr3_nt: TGTGCCAGCAGTCGACTGGGGACAGGGGACTACGAGCAGTACTTC
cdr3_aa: CASSRLGTGDYEQYF

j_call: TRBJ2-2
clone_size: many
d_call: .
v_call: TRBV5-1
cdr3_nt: TGCGCCAGCAGCTTGCGGACTGCGAACACCGGGGAGCTGTTTTTT
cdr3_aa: CASSLRTANTGELFF

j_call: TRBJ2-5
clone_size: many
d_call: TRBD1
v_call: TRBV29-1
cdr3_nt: TGCAGCGTCGAATCTCCGGGACAGCAAGAGACCCAGTACTTC
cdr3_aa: CSVESPGQQETQYF

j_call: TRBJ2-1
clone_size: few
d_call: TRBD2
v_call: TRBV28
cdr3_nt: TGTGCCAGCAGTTTTTACCATGGGAGGGTCTACAATGAGCAGTTCTTC
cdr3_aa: CASSFYHGRVYNEQFF

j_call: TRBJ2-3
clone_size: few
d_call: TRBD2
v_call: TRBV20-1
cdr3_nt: TGCAGTGCTAGATATAGCGGGAGGAATACGCAGTATTTT
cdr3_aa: CSARYSGRNTQYF

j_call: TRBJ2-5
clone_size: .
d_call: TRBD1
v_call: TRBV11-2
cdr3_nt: TGTGCCAGCACCCCAATACAGGGGGCGCAGGAGACCCAGTACTTC
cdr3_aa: CASTPIQGAQETQYF

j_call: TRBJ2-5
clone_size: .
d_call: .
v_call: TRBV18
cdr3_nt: TGTGCCAGCTCCCGGAACATTGAACAAGAGACCCAGTACTTC
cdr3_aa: CASSRNIEQETQYF

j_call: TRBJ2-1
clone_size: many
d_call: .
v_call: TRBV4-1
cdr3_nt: TGCGCCAGCAGCCAAGCGCGAAGTTACAATGAGCAGTTCTTC
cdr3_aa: CASSQARSYNEQFF

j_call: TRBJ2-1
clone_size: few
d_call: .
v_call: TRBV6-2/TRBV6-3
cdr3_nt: TGTGCCAGCAGTTCCCCCACCGGCAGGGGCTACAATGAGCAGTTCTTC
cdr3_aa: CASSSPTGRGYNEQFF

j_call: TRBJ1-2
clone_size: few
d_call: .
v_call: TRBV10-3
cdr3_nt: TGTGCCATCAGTGATGGAGGGCAGGGTGGGGCGGACTATGGCTACACCTTC
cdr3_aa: CAISDGGQGGADYGYTF

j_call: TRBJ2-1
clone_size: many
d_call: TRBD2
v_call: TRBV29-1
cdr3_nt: TGCAGCGTTGAAAGGGGCGGGAGTTCCTACAATGAGCAGTTCTTC
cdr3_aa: CSVERGGSSYNEQFF

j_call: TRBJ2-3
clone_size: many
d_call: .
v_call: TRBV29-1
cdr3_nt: TGCAGCGCAGGAGTCACAGATACGCAGTATTTT
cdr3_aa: CSAGVTDTQYF

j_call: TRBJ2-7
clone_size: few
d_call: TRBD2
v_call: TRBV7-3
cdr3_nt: TGTGCCAGCAGCTTAAGCGGGGGGTCCCCCTCCTACGAGCAGTACTTC
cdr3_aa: CASSLSGGSPSYEQYF

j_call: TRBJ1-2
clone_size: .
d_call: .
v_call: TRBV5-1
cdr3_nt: TGCGCCAGCAGCTTGGAAGATAATGGCTACACCTTC
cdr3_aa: CASSLEDNGYTF

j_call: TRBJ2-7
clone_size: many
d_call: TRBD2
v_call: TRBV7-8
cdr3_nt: TGTGCCAGCACTAGCGGTTACGAGCAGTACTTC
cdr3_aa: CASTSGYEQYF

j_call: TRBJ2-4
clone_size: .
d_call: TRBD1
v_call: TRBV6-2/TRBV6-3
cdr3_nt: TGTGCCAGCAGTACACCCGGACAGGCTAGCTCCAAAAACATTCAGTACTTC
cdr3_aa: CASSTPGQASSKNIQYF

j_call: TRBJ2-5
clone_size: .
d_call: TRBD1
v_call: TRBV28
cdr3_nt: TGTGCCAGCAGGGAAACAGGGGTTTCCTTAGAGACCCAGTACTTC
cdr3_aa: CASRETGVSLETQYF

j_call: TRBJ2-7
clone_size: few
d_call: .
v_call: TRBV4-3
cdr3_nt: TGCGCCAGCAGCCAAGTTGGCAGCTCCTACGAGCAGTACTTC
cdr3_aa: CASSQVGSSYEQYF

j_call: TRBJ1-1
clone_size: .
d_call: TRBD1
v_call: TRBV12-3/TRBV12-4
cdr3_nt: TGTGCCAGCAGTTTAACAGGGGGGATGAACACTGAAGCTTTCTTT
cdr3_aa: CASSLTGGMNTEAFF

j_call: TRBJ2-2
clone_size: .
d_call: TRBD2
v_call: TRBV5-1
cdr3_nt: TGCGCCAGCAGCTTGGCCCTAGCGGGGACCGGGGAGCTGTTTTTT
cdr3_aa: CASSLALAGTGELFF

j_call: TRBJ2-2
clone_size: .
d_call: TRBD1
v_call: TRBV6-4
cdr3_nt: TGTGCCAGCAGCCGCGACAGGGTAGGGACCGGGGAGCTGTTTTTT
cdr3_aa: CASSRDRVGTGELFF

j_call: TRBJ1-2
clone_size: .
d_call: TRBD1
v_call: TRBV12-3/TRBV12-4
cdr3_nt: TGTGCCAGCAGTCCCGTGACAGGGGCCGGCTACACCTTC
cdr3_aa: CASSPVTGAGYTF

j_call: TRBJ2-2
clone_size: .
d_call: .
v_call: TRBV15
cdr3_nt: TGTGCCACCAGCAGAGAGGGGGAGACAGGAGACACCGGGGAGCTGTTTTTT
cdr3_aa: CATSREGETGDTGELFF

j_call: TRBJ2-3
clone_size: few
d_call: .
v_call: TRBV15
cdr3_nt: TGTGCCACCAGCAGAGACGTGGGCACAGATACGCAGTATTTT
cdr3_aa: CATSRDVGTDTQYF

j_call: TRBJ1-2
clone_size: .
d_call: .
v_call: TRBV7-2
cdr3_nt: TGTGCCAGCAGCTTAGGCAGGGCCGCAGGCTACACCTTC
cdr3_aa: CASSLGRAAGYTF

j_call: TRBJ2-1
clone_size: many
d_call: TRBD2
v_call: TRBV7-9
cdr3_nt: TGTGCCAGCAGCTTAGAGGCCGGACTAGACATCTACAATGAGCAGTTCTTC
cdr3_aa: CASSLEAGLDIYNEQFF

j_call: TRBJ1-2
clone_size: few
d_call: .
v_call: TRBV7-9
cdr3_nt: TGTGCCAGCAGCCGTGGTGGTGCGCTCCAGCGGACCTATGGCTACACCTTC
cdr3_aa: CASSRGGALQRTYGYTF

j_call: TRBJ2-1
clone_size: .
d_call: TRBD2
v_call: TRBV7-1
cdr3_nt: TGTGCCAGCAGCTACGCTGGAGTTGCGGGGGCCTACAATGAGCAGTTCTTC
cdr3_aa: CASSYAGVAGAYNEQFF

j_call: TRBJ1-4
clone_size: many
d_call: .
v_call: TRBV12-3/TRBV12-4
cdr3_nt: TGTGCCAGCAGTTTATGGGAGGGTGAAAAACTGTTTTTT
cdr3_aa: CASSLWEGEKLFF

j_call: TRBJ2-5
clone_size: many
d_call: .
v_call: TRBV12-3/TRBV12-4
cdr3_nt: TGTGCCAGCAGTTTAGTTTATCCACGGACAGGGAGGGATTCGATAGAGACCCAGTACTTC
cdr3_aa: CASSLVYPRTGRDSIETQYF

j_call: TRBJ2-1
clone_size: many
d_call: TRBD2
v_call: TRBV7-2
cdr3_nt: TGTGCCAGCAGCCGCCTTAATGCGGGAGGGTGGAATGAGCAGTTCTTC
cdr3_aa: CASSRLNAGGWNEQFF

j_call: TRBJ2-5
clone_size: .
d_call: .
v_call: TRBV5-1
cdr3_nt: TGCGCCAGCAGCTTGGGTGTCGGGTTCCAAGAGACCCAGTACTTC
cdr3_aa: CASSLGVGFQETQYF

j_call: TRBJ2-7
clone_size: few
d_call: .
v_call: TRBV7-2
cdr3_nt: TGTGCCAGCAGCCTGGACATCCGGAGCTCCTACGAGCAGTACTTC
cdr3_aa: CASSLDIRSSYEQYF

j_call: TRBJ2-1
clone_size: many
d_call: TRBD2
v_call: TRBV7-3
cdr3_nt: TGTGCCAGCAGCTTAGATGGGGGGGAGTACAATGAGCAGTTCTTC
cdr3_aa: CASSLDGGEYNEQFF

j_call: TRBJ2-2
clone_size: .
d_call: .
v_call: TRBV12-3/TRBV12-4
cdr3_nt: TGTGCCAGCAGTTTAAAGGGTCACGGGGAGCTGTTTTTT
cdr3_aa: CASSLKGHGELFF

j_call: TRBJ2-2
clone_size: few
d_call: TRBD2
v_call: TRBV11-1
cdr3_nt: TGTGCCAGCAGCCGGAGACTAGCGGGGCTAAAACAAGGGACCGGGGAGCTGTTTTTT
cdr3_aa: CASSRRLAGLKQGTGELFF

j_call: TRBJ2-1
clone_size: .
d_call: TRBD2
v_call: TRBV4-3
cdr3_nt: TGCGCCAGCAGCCAAGACCCAAGGGGCGGGAGGGGCGATGAGCAGTTCTTC
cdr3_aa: CASSQDPRGGRGDEQFF

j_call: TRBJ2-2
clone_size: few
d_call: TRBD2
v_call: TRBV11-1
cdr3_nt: TGTGCCAGCAGCTTAGTGGCAGCTTCGACTAGCGGCACCGGGGAGCTGTTTTTT
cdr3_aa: CASSLVAASTSGTGELFF

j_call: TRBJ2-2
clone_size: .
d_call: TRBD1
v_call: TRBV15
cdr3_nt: TGTGCCACCAGCAGGGGACAGGCCAGCACCGGGGAGCTGTTTTTT
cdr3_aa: CATSRGQASTGELFF

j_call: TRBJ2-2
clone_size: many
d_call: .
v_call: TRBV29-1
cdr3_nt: TGCAGCGTGCGGGCCCTGAACACCGGGGAGCTGTTTTTT
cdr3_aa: CSVRALNTGELFF